This T cell receptor (beta chain) appears in the sequencing data of a study of cytomegalovirus exposure and HLA in healthy donors. Whole-study context: Drawn from HLA-typed donors, 80 million to 95 million unique TCRs were held in an early data release. Within the Caucasian-associated ancestry cluster were approximately 77% of the approximately 400 genotyped donors.

Study-wide results and limits: Later on, analysis showed that most CMV-associated TCR beta chains appeared to be HLA-restricted. In a later analysis, HLA-C alleles had the fewest associated TCRs, DRB1 alleles the most.

V shed 4 bases and J 3 bases; nucleotides not matched to a gene: 7. Germline V CDR1 and CDR2: SGHRS, YFSETQ. This CDR3 has 17 residues. The primer mix had 60 Vbeta and 13 Jbeta primers. Assay: immunoSEQ multiplex PCR; the TCRdb copy retains only in-frame clones and omits some. The sample includes just over 150,000 clones, over 75% seen only once; the top ten take 0.98%. This clone was counted a single time. Its antigen is as yet unknown. Material for sequencing was PBMCs. The chain uses TRBV5-1 and TRBJ2-1; 13 bases agree with TRBD2. This clonotype originated in a woman in her 50s in good health and CMV-seropositive. CDR3 DNA: TGCGCCAGCAGCCTGACTAGCGGGGGGTCAAACTACAATGAGCAGTTCTTC. Protein product: CASSLTSGGSNYNEQFF.